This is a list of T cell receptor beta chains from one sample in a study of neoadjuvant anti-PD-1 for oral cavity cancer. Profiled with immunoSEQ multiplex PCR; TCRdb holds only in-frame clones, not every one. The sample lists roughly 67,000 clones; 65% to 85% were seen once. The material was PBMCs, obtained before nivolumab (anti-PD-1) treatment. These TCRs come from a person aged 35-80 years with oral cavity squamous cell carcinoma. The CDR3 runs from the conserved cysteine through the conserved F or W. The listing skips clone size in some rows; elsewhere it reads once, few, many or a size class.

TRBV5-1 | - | CASSLSERVPTDTQYF
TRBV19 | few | CASSMGRQGFDKNIQYF
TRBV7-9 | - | CASEQGQGTIGQFF
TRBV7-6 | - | CASSQPYRGGTYEQYF
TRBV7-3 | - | CANITGKEWQPQHF
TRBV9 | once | CASSVEQYQETQYF
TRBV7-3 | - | CASSLGTGFGYTF
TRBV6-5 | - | CASSSPFHGYTF
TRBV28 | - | CASISGGPRPHF
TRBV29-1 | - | CSGGTGTGNEQYF
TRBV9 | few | CASSVQGAFDEQFF
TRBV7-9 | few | CASSPYSEQFF
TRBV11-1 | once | CASSSRQGAGTEAFF
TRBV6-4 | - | CASSPGHLSGANVLTF
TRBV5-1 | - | CASSKDPSTGELFF
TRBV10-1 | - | CASSAGTEDTEAFF
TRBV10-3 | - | CAISESESGANVLTF
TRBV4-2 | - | CASSQGLAGDEQFF
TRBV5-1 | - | CASSFDRGVYGYTF
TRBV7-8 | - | CASSLAVRERVRLSDTQYF
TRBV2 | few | CASGGQTASGNTIYF
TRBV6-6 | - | CASRDNGDEQFF
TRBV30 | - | CAWGRINEKLFF
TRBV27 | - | CASSLGVGGLGYEQYF
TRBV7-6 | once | CASSPTGAGTGYEQYF
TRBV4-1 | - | CASSQDQGREQYF
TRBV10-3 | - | CAISDDTEAFF
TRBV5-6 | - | CASSLPAGGNTGELFF
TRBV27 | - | CASSPTSTFSGNTIYF
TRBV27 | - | CASSYQRGEKLFF
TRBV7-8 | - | CASSLFEGRQPQHF
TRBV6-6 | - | CASSYEGGPIYEQYF
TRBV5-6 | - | CASSRRMDRNIQYF
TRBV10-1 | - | CASPMEESSYNEQFF
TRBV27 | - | CASSLRPGALGAHQPQHF
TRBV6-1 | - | CASSERAGEAGYTF
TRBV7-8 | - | CASSLGTDFTGELFF